Following are 26 T cell receptor beta chains from one sample sequenced in a study of T cell repertoires and HLA-DP antigens. Here immunoSEQ multiplex PCR was the method, and the copy in TCRdb shows in-frame clones only, minus some. Of roughly 120,000 clones listed, 80% to 95% are singletons. These receptors' targets are unknown. The sequenced sample consisted of CD4+ T cells from PBMCs. These receptors were obtained from a young woman in good health and CMV-seronegative.

The rearrangement links TRBV7-8 to TRBJ2-7, with D hard to call. This CDR3 region has 13 residues. V lost 2 bases, J lost 3 bases, and 8 bases lay in between. The germline V gene has CDR1 SGHVS and CDR2 FQNEAQ. The CDR3 is CASSLTGDYEQYF. The CDR3 DNA reads TGTGCCAGCAGCTTAACTGGCGACTACGAGCAGTACTTC.

The chain joins TRBV6-5 to TRBJ2-1; the match to TRBD2 covers 9 bases. The CDR3 covers 13 residues. V lost 7 bases, J lost 7 bases, and 5 bases stayed unmatched. CDR1 MNHEY and CDR2 SVGAGI come from the germline V gene. CDR3 in amino acids: CASTRLAENEQFF. The DNA for the CDR3 is TGTGCCAGCACACGACTAGCGGAGAATGAGCAGTTCTTC.

In the case of this clone: The identical CDR3 is also encoded by other nucleotide sequences in the sample. The genes are TRBV5-1 and TRBJ2-3; D is unresolved. The CDR3 runs to 15 residues. The germline V gene has CDR1 SGHRS and CDR2 YFSETQ. Trimming left V 0 bases short and J 3 bases short, with 11 bases between. The CDR3 is CASSLGLAGTDTQYF. CDR3 coding DNA: TGCGCCAGCAGCTTGGGACTCGCCGGAACAGATACGCAGTATTTT.

The rearrangement joins TRBV6-1 to TRBJ2-6; tentative D call: TRBD1 (6 bases). The V end lost 7 bases, the J end lost 1 base, and 8 bases lay between the germline ends. Per germline, CDR1 MNHNS and CDR2 SASEGT. This CDR3 is 14 amino acids long. In nucleotides, the CDR3 is TGTGCCAGCAAAGGGGGATCTGGGGCCAACGTCCTGACTTTC. Translating it yields CASKGGSGANVLTF.

The gene calls are TRBV30 and TRBJ2-3, with unresolved D. Germline loops: CDR1 GTSNPN, CDR2 SVGIG (reference sequence). V was trimmed by 0 bases and J by 2 bases, leaving 9 bases between them. CDR3 size: 14 residues. The CDR3 nucleotides read TGTGCCTGGAGTGTAGTTCAGGCCACAGATACGCAGTATTTT. Translated: CAWSVVQATDTQYF.

The CDR3 DNA reads TGTGCCAGCTCACCACCAGGAAGCTTGAGCGGGCACAATGAGCAGTTCTTC. This translates into CASSPPGSLSGHNEQFF. The rearrangement links TRBV18 to TRBJ2-1; TRBD2 is a possible D gene (6 bases). The CDR3 has 17 residues. V lost 0 bases to trimming and J lost 5 bases, with 17 bases between them. The V gene's germline CDR1 is KGHSH and CDR2 LQKENI.

The chain carries TRBV2 and TRBJ2-1; 7 positions match TRBD1. Germline trimming cut 8 bases from V and 2 bases from J; bases unmatched to any gene: 3. The CDR3 runs to 13 residues. The germline CDR1 and CDR2 sequences are SNHLY and FYNNEI. For the CDR3, the DNA is TGTGCCAGCTCGGGGACAGCCTACAATGAGCAGTTCTTC. It encodes CASSGTAYNEQFF.

The CDR3 protein is CASSPGRTEAFF. The CDR3 DNA follows: TGTGCCAGCAGCCCCGGGAGGACTGAAGCTTTCTTT. The J gene is TRBJ1-1, the V gene TRBV6-5, with no clear D. Germline V gives CDR1 MNHEY, CDR2 SVGAGI. The V gene lost 6 bases and the J gene lost 5 bases, with 10 bases spanning the gap. There are 12 residues in the CDR3.

The V and J genes are TRBV29-1 and TRBJ1-1; D might be TRBD1 (5 bases). CDR1 SQVTM and CDR2 ANQGSEA come from the germline V gene. The CDR3 is made up of 11 amino acids. Trimming stripped 4 bases from V and 4 bases from J, with 7 bases between. The CDR3 coding sequence is TGCAGCGTTGGGGGCGGCACTGAAGCTTTCTTT. This codes for CSVGGGTEAFF. Full variable domain (outside the CDR3, taken from reference TRBV29-1 and TRBJ1-1): SAVISQKPSRDICQRGTSLTIQCQVDSQVTMMFWYRQQPGQSLTLIATANQGSEATYESGFVIDKFPISRPNLTFSTLTVSNMSPEDSSIYLCSVGGGTEAFFGQGTRLTVV.

This clone was seen more than once but under ten times. The same CDR3 is also encoded by other DNA sequences in this sample. The CDR3 reads CASSLGPSSGANVLTF. CDR3 bases: TGCGCCAGCAGCTTGGGACCTAGCTCTGGGGCCAACGTCCTGACTTTC. The chain links TRBV5-1 to TRBJ2-6; no reliable D call. V gave up 0 bases and J gave up 0 bases, with 7 bases separating them. Germline values: CDR1 SGHRS, CDR2 YFSETQ. The CDR3 consists of 16 residues.

This clone was seen just once. The V call is TRBV5-1, the J call TRBJ2-1; 8 bases agree with TRBD2. The germline V gene encodes CDR1 SGHRS and CDR2 YFSETQ. This CDR3 region has 17 residues. V lost 2 bases and J lost 6; bases outside the gene matches: 13. CDR3 residues: CASSFLGLGLALNEQFF. CDR3 bases: TGCGCCAGCAGCTTTCTAGGTTTAGGACTAGCCCTCAATGAGCAGTTCTTC.

The rearrangement links TRBV5-6 to TRBJ2-1, with 9 bases lining up with TRBD2. The CDR3 sequence is 15 residues long. Per germline, CDR1 SGHDT and CDR2 YYEEEE. J gave up 5 bases and V 4 bases, and 7 bases lay outside the gene matches. The CDR3 sequence is CASSPLAGTNNEQFF. CDR3 DNA sequence: TGTGCCAGCAGCCCTCTAGCGGGAACCAACAATGAGCAGTTCTTC.

The CDR3 bases are TGTGCCAGCAGCTTAGGCCTCTCAGCAGATACGCAGTATTTT. It specifies CASSLGLSADTQYF. The genes are TRBV11-3 and TRBJ2-3, with D hard to call. The V gene's germline CDR1 is SGHNT and CDR2 YENEEA. The V end was cut by 1 base, the J end by 4 bases, with 9 bases between. This CDR3 region has 14 residues.

This clone was counted only a few times. This chain connects TRBV7-2 to TRBJ1-2, with no clear D. The CDR3 runs 14 residues. Trimming took off 1 base at V and 3 bases at J, with 9 bases between the two ends. The germline V gene has CDR1 SGHTA and CDR2 FQGNSA. CDR3 residues: CASSLDVADYGYTF. CDR3 DNA: TGTGCCAGCAGCTTAGACGTGGCAGACTATGGCTACACCTTC.

V is TRBV11-3 and J is TRBJ2-3; perhaps D is TRBD1 or TRBD2 (5 bases each). This CDR3 contains 15 residues. Trimming pared 2 bases from V and 2 bases from J, leaving 11 bases between. Germline CDR1 is SGHNT and CDR2 is YENEEA. The DNA for the CDR3 is TGTGCCAGCAGCTTACGTCCGGGACCCACAGATACGCAGTATTTT. It is translated as CASSLRPGPTDTQYF.

This rearrangement joins TRBV5-6 to TRBJ2-3, with unresolved D. Trimming cost V 4 bases and J 3 bases, with 12 bases left between them. Looked up from germline, CDR1 is SGHDT and CDR2 is YYEEEE. The CDR3 is 14 residues long. The CDR3 region has the DNA TGTGCCAGCAGCAACCTGCCCGGGACAGATACGCAGTATTTT. Protein: CASSNLPGTDTQYF.

The chain joins TRBV2 to TRBJ2-7; TRBD2 agrees at 7 bases. The junction had 8 bases not matched to a gene; V was cut back by 6 bases and J by 6 bases. The germline V gene has CDR1 SNHLY and CDR2 FYNNEI. This CDR3 has 13 amino acids. For the CDR3, the DNA is TGTGCCAGCAGGATATGGGGGGGGTCCGAGCAGTACTTC. Its translation: CASRIWGGSEQYF.

This chain links TRBV7-9 with TRBJ1-4; 8 bases are shared with TRBD1. The CDR3 has 12 residues. Looked up from germline, CDR1 is SEHNR and CDR2 is FQNEAQ (reference sequence). V dropped 6 bases and J dropped 7; count of bases not matched to a gene: 1. Written as DNA, the CDR3 is TGTGCCAGCAGGACAGGGGTTGAAAAACTGTTTTTT. It translates to CASRTGVEKLFF.

The chain employs TRBV5-1 and TRBJ2-1; D gene uncertain. V lost 1 base to trimming and J lost 0 bases, with 5 bases between them. CDR1 is SGHRS, CDR2 YFSETQ, per germline. CDR3 size: 14 residues. The CDR3 loop reads CASSLQSSYNEQFF. The CDR3 DNA is TGCGCCAGCAGCTTGCAGAGCTCCTACAATGAGCAGTTCTTC.

The V call is TRBV19, the J call TRBJ2-1; a weak D match, TRBD1 (6 bases). Per germline, CDR1 LNHDA and CDR2 SQIVND (reference sequence). This CDR3 has 14 residues. V lost 4 bases and J 3 bases, leaving 10 bases between the germline ends. CDR3 loop: CASSTGQFYNEQFF. CDR3 DNA: TGTGCCAGTAGTACCGGACAGTTCTACAATGAGCAGTTCTTC.

The CDR3 bases are TGTGCCAGCAGTCGGGACGCAACCTACGAGCAGTACTTC. This gives the protein CASSRDATYEQYF. The chain carries TRBV28 and TRBJ2-7; either TRBD1 or TRBD2 may supply D (5 bases each). The CDR3 has 13 amino acids. CDR1 and CDR2 from the germline V gene are MDHEN and SYDVKM. The germline V and J ends were trimmed by 5 bases and 2 bases, with 10 bases remaining between them.

The chain uses TRBV7-2 and TRBJ1-5, with no clear D. The length of the CDR3 is 12 residues. Germline CDR1 SGHTA, CDR2 FQGNSA. V was clipped by 3 bases and J by 4 bases, with 4 bases between them. The CDR3, as DNA: TGTGCCAGCAGCTTGGATAATCAGCCCCAGCATTTT. Translation: CASSLDNQPQHF. Complete variable domain (other parts from reference TRBV7-2 and TRBJ1-5): GAGVSQSPSNKVTEKGKDVELRCDPISGHTALYWYRQSLGQGLEFLIYFQGNSAPDKSGLPSDRFSAERTGGSVSTLTIQRTQQEDSAVYLCASSLDNQPQHFGDGTRLSIL.

This clone was picked up one time. The chain employs TRBV7-9 and TRBJ2-5; perhaps TRBD1 as D (6 bases). V was clipped by 3 bases and J by 2 bases, with 19 bases between them. The CDR3 is 17 amino acids. CDR1 and CDR2 from the germline V gene are SEHNR and FQNEAQ (reference sequence). CDR3 sequence: CASSFGKGAGAQETQYF. The CDR3 DNA reads TGTGCCAGCAGCTTCGGCAAAGGGGCAGGGGCTCAAGAGACCCAGTACTTC.

This chain uses TRBV7-9 with TRBJ2-5; TRBD2 agrees at 9 bases. V was clipped by 5 bases and J by 3 bases; unmatched bases: 10. CDR3 length: 16 residues. Germline CDR1 is SEHNR and CDR2 is FQNEAQ (reference sequence). The CDR3 reads CASSPRFRLAEETQYF. For the CDR3, the DNA is TGTGCCAGCAGCCCCCGATTTAGACTAGCGGAAGAGACCCAGTACTTC. Variable domain in full (rest from reference TRBV7-9 and TRBJ2-5): DTGVSQNPRHKITKRGQNVTFRCDPISEHNRLYWYRQTLGQGPEFLTYFQNEAQLEKSRLLSDRFSAERPKGSFSTLEIQRTEQGDSAMYLCASSPRFRLAEETQYFGPGTRLLVL.

V gene TRBV19 combines with J gene TRBJ2-1, with unresolved D. CDR1 and CDR2 (germline): LNHDA, SQIVND (reference sequence). The CDR3 sequence is 14 residues long. The V and J ends lost 2 bases and 1 base respectively, with 6 bases between them. The DNA of the CDR3 is TGTGCCAGTAGTATAACAGCATCCTACAATGAGCAGTTCTTC. Translating gives CASSITASYNEQFF.

This clone appeared once. The rearrangement uses TRBV10-3 and TRBJ2-6; unclear D gene. Germline V gene data show CDR1 as ENHRY and CDR2 as SYGVKD. This CDR3 has 16 amino acids. Trimming shortened V by 2 bases and J by 0 bases, and 8 bases separated the two germline ends. The CDR3 sequence is CAISEVGPSGANVLTF. CDR3 coding DNA: TGTGCCATCAGTGAGGTAGGCCCCTCTGGGGCCAACGTCCTGACTTTC.